This T cell receptor beta chain was sequenced during a study of tumor T cells in aggressive B-cell lymphoma (dated by TCRdb to between 2016 and 2019). The CDR3 numbers 15 residues from cysteine through phenylalanine. Here the CDR3 DNA is all that survives: 45 bases in frame from base 1. CDR1 and CDR2 are drawn from the germline V gene: SNHLY, FYNNEI. A note on this clone: Its antigen specificity is not known. Per-base qualities were not stored, and no clone one base away is much larger.

Libraries were prepared through the immunoSEQ multiplex PCR assay. In its TCRdb copy, this immuneACCESS table keeps in-frame sequences only and misses some clones. Where compared with another copy, unresolved V genes explain less than half of these, and the others have no known cause. Across this sample there are just over 1,000 clones, with 92% seen only once. The top ten hold roughly 13% of the sample. The chain links TRBV2 with TRBJ2-5; the best D guess is TRBD1, with 6 bases matching. The DNA end is more similar to TRBJ2-7, so the J call may be wrong. Specimen: tumor tissue. This receptor was taken from an adult with diffuse large B cell lymphoma. Here is the DNA: TGTGCCAGCAGTGTGCGGGCAGGGGTAGCAAACGAGCAGTACTTC. The resulting protein is CASSVRAGVANEQYF.